The source of this TCR beta chain is a study of blood T cell repertoires in COVID-19. Study-level background: The United States, Italy and Spain were the sources of the acute and convalescent COVID-19 samples. The cDNA or gDNA used as material had been derived from T cells, B-cell-depleted T cells, or PBMCs.

In the original processing: Reference gene primer amplification gave estimated nucleated cell counts. Libraries were prepared by immunoSEQ multiplex PCR; TCRdb keeps only in-frame clonotypes and omits some of them. That table furnishes V, J and clone size, whereas the DNA furnished D and trimming. The top ten clones hold almost 1.5% of a sample with about 300,000 clones, 70% to 85% of them seen once. What was sequenced was peripheral blood. This clonotype originated in a human donor with COVID-19, enrolled during active disease. The donor label of this sample is uncertain.

DNA for the CDR3: TGTGCCATCAGGACAGCCCTAGCGGGAGGCACAGATACGCAGTATTTT. As protein: CAIRTALAGGTDTQYF. The chain links TRBV10-3 to TRBJ2-3; 10 nucleotides agree with TRBD2. Germline lookup yields CDR1 ENHRY and CDR2 SYGVKD. With 6 bases clipped from V and 1 base from J, the junction kept 7 bases outside the gene matches. The CDR3 extends over 16 amino acids.